These T cell receptor beta chains were read from a single sample in a study of regulatory T cells in long-lasting Graves disease. MiXCR was run by TCRdb on the multiplex PCR reads, yielding one entry per CDR3 protein. The table has approximately 470,000 distinct CDR3 sequences, around 15% seen once. This sample was also put to use in a study of T cells in Graves' hyperthyroidism and ophthalmopathy.

Material: peripheral blood mononuclear cells (PBMCs), obtained at new diagnosis, from a patient treated with antithyroid drugs. These receptors came from a man aged 35 to 55 with Graves disease. CDR3s include the opening cysteine and the closing phenylalanine or tryptophan. Each record gives: clone size, V gene, D gene, J gene, CDR3 DNA, CDR3 protein. The D gene is left open where the match is weak. Size is omitted from some rows. Given values are once, few, many or a class for expanded clones.

abundance: many; v_gene: TRBV11-2; d_gene: TRBD2; j_gene: TRBJ2-6; CDR3nt: TGTGCCAGCACCACCTCCCGGGGAGGGTACGGCTCTGGGGCCAACGTCCTGACTTTC; CDR3aa: CASTTSRGGYGSGANVLTF
abundance: many; v_gene: TRBV11-2; d_gene: TRBD2; j_gene: TRBJ2-2; CDR3nt: TGTGCCAGCAGCTTCGGGGTAGCGGGCCTGAACACCGGGGAGCTGTTTTTT; CDR3aa: CASSFGVAGLNTGELFF
abundance: many; v_gene: TRBV24-1; d_gene: NA; j_gene: TRBJ2-5; CDR3nt: TGTGCCACCAGTGATTCCGCCTCGGGGGAAGGAGAGACCCAGTACTTC; CDR3aa: CATSDSASGEGETQYF
abundance: many; v_gene: TRBV10-3; d_gene: NA; j_gene: TRBJ2-7; CDR3nt: TGTGCCATCAGCGAGGGGGTTTACGAGCAGTACTTC; CDR3aa: CAISEGVYEQYF
abundance: many; v_gene: TRBV24-1; d_gene: TRBD1; j_gene: TRBJ2-7; CDR3nt: TGTGCCACCAGTGATCCGTCGACAGGGAACTACGAGCAGTACTTC; CDR3aa: CATSDPSTGNYEQYF
abundance: NA; v_gene: TRBV7-4; d_gene: NA; j_gene: TRBJ1-1; CDR3nt: TGTGCCAGCAGCCGAAGGTGGGGGGGGCGAATCACTGAAGCTTTCTTT; CDR3aa: CASSRRWGGRITEAFF
abundance: NA; v_gene: TRBV30; d_gene: TRBD1; j_gene: TRBJ2-1; CDR3nt: TGTGCCTGGAGTGGCCGAGGGGGCCACGAGCAGTTCTTC; CDR3aa: CAWSGRGGHEQFF
abundance: many; v_gene: TRBV28; d_gene: NA; j_gene: TRBJ1-1; CDR3nt: TGTGCCAGCAGCCTGCAGGTGAGGGGGGCTTTCTTT; CDR3aa: CASSLQVRGAFF
abundance: many; v_gene: TRBV18; d_gene: TRBD1; j_gene: TRBJ2-7; CDR3nt: TGTGCCAGCTCACCAAATCCGACAGGGCTGTACTTC; CDR3aa: CASSPNPTGLYF
abundance: many; v_gene: TRBV6-1; d_gene: TRBD1; j_gene: TRBJ1-3; CDR3nt: TGTGCCAGCAGTCTCGGGACAGCTGGAAACACCATATATTTT; CDR3aa: CASSLGTAGNTIYF
abundance: many; v_gene: TRBV6-1; d_gene: NA; j_gene: TRBJ2-6; CDR3nt: TGTGCCAGCAGTGACGGACTCTCTGGGGCCAACGTCCTGACTTTC; CDR3aa: CASSDGLSGANVLTF
abundance: many; v_gene: TRBV11-3; d_gene: TRBD1; j_gene: TRBJ1-1; CDR3nt: TGTGCCAGCAGCCCGGGACAGGGGCTGAGCACTGAAGCTTTCTTT; CDR3aa: CASSPGQGLSTEAFF
abundance: many; v_gene: TRBV12-5; d_gene: TRBD2; j_gene: TRBJ2-1; CDR3nt: TGTGCTAGTGGTTTGCCAAGACTCGGGACTAGTCCAGATGAGCAGTTCTTC; CDR3aa: CASGLPRLGTSPDEQFF
abundance: NA; v_gene: TRBV6-1; d_gene: NA; j_gene: TRBJ2-6; CDR3nt: TGTGCCACCCTTTGGCGCTGGGAAGGGGCCAACGTCCTGACTTTC; CDR3aa: CATLWRWEGANVLTF
abundance: once; v_gene: TRBV6-1; d_gene: TRBD1; j_gene: TRBJ1-1; CDR3nt: TGTGCCAGCAGGGGGGGACAGGGCTGGACTGAAGCTTTCTTT; CDR3aa: CASRGGQGWTEAFF
abundance: many; v_gene: TRBV27; d_gene: NA; j_gene: TRBJ2-1; CDR3nt: TGTGCCAGCAGTTTGGGTTGGGGTAGCTTCGATGAGCAGTTCTTC; CDR3aa: CASSLGWGSFDEQFF
abundance: NA; v_gene: TRBV4-1; d_gene: TRBD1; j_gene: TRBJ2-7; CDR3nt: TGCGCCAGCAGCCAAACTCTGACAGGGAGAGCCTACGAGCAGTACTTC; CDR3aa: CASSQTLTGRAYEQYF
abundance: many; v_gene: TRBV19; d_gene: NA; j_gene: TRBJ1-1; CDR3nt: TGTGCCAGTAGTACCCGAACGTTGGGGAACACTGAAGCTTTCTTT; CDR3aa: CASSTRTLGNTEAFF
abundance: few; v_gene: TRBV7-2; d_gene: TRBD1; j_gene: TRBJ1-5; CDR3nt: TGTGCCAGCAGCCCGGGACAGTCGGGGTATAGCAATCAGCCCCAGCATTTT; CDR3aa: CASSPGQSGYSNQPQHF
abundance: few; v_gene: TRBV27; d_gene: TRBD2; j_gene: TRBJ2-3; CDR3nt: TGTGCCAGCAGCCCGGGAGGAGTCGGTACAGATACGCAGTATTTT; CDR3aa: CASSPGGVGTDTQYF
abundance: few; v_gene: TRBV12-3/TRBV12-4; d_gene: NA; j_gene: TRBJ2-4; CDR3nt: TGTGCCAGCAGTCCTCGGACGCCTCTAGCCAAAAACATTCAGTACTTC; CDR3aa: CASSPRTPLAKNIQYF
abundance: many; v_gene: TRBV5-1; d_gene: NA; j_gene: TRBJ2-7; CDR3nt: TGCGCCAGCAGCTTGGACAGGGTACTGGACGAGCAGTACTTC; CDR3aa: CASSLDRVLDEQYF
abundance: many; v_gene: TRBV20-1; d_gene: NA; j_gene: TRBJ2-7; CDR3nt: TGCAGTGCTAGAGACTACGGTACGACCTACGAGCAGTACTTC; CDR3aa: CSARDYGTTYEQYF
abundance: few; v_gene: TRBV10-3; d_gene: NA; j_gene: TRBJ2-3; CDR3nt: TGTGCCATCAGAGGGAGCACAGGTACGCAGTATTTT; CDR3aa: CAIRGSTGTQYF
abundance: many; v_gene: TRBV11-3; d_gene: NA; j_gene: TRBJ2-1; CDR3nt: TGTGCCAGCAGCTTAGGTGCCAGGATGATGGGTAGAAGCTACAATGAGCAGTTCTTC; CDR3aa: CASSLGARMMGRSYNEQFF
abundance: many; v_gene: TRBV30; d_gene: NA; j_gene: TRBJ2-5; CDR3nt: TGTGCCTGGAGCGCATTGGAGAGAGGAATACAGACCCAGTACTTC; CDR3aa: CAWSALERGIQTQYF
abundance: many; v_gene: TRBV27; d_gene: NA; j_gene: TRBJ2-1; CDR3nt: TGTGCCAGCAGGGGGACGGCGACCTACAATGAGCAGTTCTTC; CDR3aa: CASRGTATYNEQFF
abundance: many; v_gene: TRBV24-1; d_gene: NA; j_gene: TRBJ1-1; CDR3nt: TGTGCCACCAGTGATCCAGGGAACACTGAAGCTTTCTTT; CDR3aa: CATSDPGNTEAFF
abundance: NA; v_gene: TRBV20-1; d_gene: NA; j_gene: TRBJ1-6; CDR3nt: TGCAGTCCTTTCCCCCCCACCTGGGAACCCCTCCACTTT; CDR3aa: CSPFPPTWEPLHF